The source of this T cell receptor (beta chain) is a study of post-analysis software for immune sequencing data (dated by TCRdb to the mid-2010s). Notes on the research overall: Recorded disease courses included relapsing-remitting, secondary progressive and progressive-relapsing multiple sclerosis, with some patients lacking subtype annotation. A subset of samples was prepared in parallel using single-end sample barcoding, then pooled and co-amplified after Illumina adapter ligation. The multiple sclerosis patient repertoires were compared with 11 previously published healthy control repertoires from donors aged about 6 to 28 years.

Via the germline V gene, CDR1 is SGDLS and CDR2 YYNGEE. The V and J ends are trimmed by 4 bases and 0 bases, leaving 20 bases between them. From its cysteine to its phenylalanine, the CDR3 spans 17 amino acids. The DNA shown is the 51-base CDR3, in frame from base 1. Here is what the overall study found, with its caveats: Normalized Chao1 diversity was significantly lower in multiple sclerosis patients than controls, suggesting substantial peripheral T-cell clonal expansion. The multiple sclerosis patient group was slightly younger than the control group. Strong co-clustering of samples prepared in the same batch was shown by direct clustering with F measure, prompting a batch-effect correction. Patients showed significantly higher frequencies than controls for five TRBV segments, among them TRBV5-6, TRBV5-1 and TRBV20-1.

To demonstrate the VDJtools post-analysis software, TCR beta repertoires were profiled from the peripheral blood of some 12 young patients with multiple sclerosis. The multiple sclerosis patients were children and adolescents ranging in age from about 6 to 16 years. The library came from PCR. The instrument was an Illumina HiSeq 2500. Unique molecular identifiers were incorporated into TCR beta cDNA libraries to reduce PCR and sequencing biases. About 500,000 cDNA molecules were obtained for every 1 to 10 million input T cells, so each molecule roughly corresponded to one T cell. The patient libraries were prepared and sequenced using the same protocol as the earlier healthy control dataset. Samples belonging to the same batch were prepared together, multiplexed and sequenced on a shared HiSeq lane. Regarding the original processing steps: MIGEC was used to process the raw barcoded reads, and molecular identifier groups with only a single read were discarded before consensus assembly and CDR3 extraction. VDJtools was used for post-analysis of the clonotype tables, and diversity was normalized by down-sampling every dataset to the size of the smallest sample. To correct batch-related cross-sample contamination, repertoire overlap clustering matched CDR3 amino acid sequences but not nucleotide sequences. TCRdb reworked the public reads: Q25 trimming with fastp, MiXCR clone assembly, productive beta chains retained. Every distinct CDR3 protein forms one entry, paired with its most common genes and DNA. These V and J calls originate from TCRdb's pipeline instead of the authors' own analysis. Within this sample are 750,000 to 950,000 distinct CDR3 sequences, with under 70% of them counted one time only. The ten biggest clones cover around 4.5% of the sample.

Turning to this clonotype: Its specific antigen is unknown. No much larger clone is present one base from it, and per-base qualities are unavailable.

The receptor was isolated from a girl aged 10 to 17 with multiple sclerosis. The material sequenced was blood. The chain employs TRBV9 and TRBJ2-7; TRBD2 is a weak D gene call, 7 bases matching. The sequenced DNA is TGTGCCAGCAGCCATCCCCTCGGGCGGGGGCTCTCCTACGAGCAGTACTTC. The resulting protein is CASSHPLGRGLSYEQYF.